This T cell receptor (beta chain) appears in the sequencing data of a study of beta chain features in type 1 diabetes. Study outcomes and limitations: Any PCR bias toward short templates would affect both groups alike. Type 1 diabetes patients had VDJ junctions that carried fewer insertions and more deletions. Across patients, naive, central memory and Treg TCRB repertoires exhibited apparently greater similarity than was observed across healthy donors. All four CD4+ subsets from Type 1 diabetes patients carried moderately but significantly shorter TCRB CDR3s.

The CDR3 loop spans 14 amino acids. Per germline, CDR1 SQVTM and CDR2 ANQGSEA. The V and J ends lost 0 bases and 5 bases, in that order; junction bases with no gene match: 4. All of the isolated RNA was reverse transcribed, so expressed TCRB transcripts were sequenced. Generated by immunoSEQ multiplex PCR, the TCRdb table keeps only in-frame clones and is missing some. The data show roughly 150,000 clones, roughly 63% seen once. For this clone: Its antigen is unidentified.

The source of this sequence is a man aged 30 to 39 with type 1 diabetes. Material: naive CD4+ T cells from blood. The rearrangement links TRBV29-1 to TRBJ2-5; 9 positions agree with TRBD1. In nucleotides, the CDR3 is TGCAGCGTTGAAGAAGGGACAGGGAGGGAGACCCAGTACTTC. Translating gives CSVEEGTGRETQYF.